This is a list of T cell receptor beta chains from one sample in a study of blood T cell repertoires in COVID-19. Only in-frame clones appear in the TCRdb table, and some are missing; sequencing was by immunoSEQ multiplex PCR. Among about 360,000 clones, more than 70% were seen once, and the ten largest hold approximately 1.2%. Sequencing was done on a sample of PBMCs or T cells enriched from blood (not recorded which). The receptor source for this set is a young man who had recovered from COVID-19. CDR3s include the opening cysteine and the closing phenylalanine or tryptophan. A D gene is named only where the DNA matches it firmly. Clone size is stated in some rows and not others, as once, few, many or a class when expanded.

j_call | v_call | d_call | clone_size | cdr3_length | cdr3_aa | cdr3_nt
TRBJ1-3 | TRBV5-1 | NA | NA | 15 | CASSLVGLSGNTIYF | TGCGCCAGCAGCTTGGTTGGACTATCTGGAAACACCATATATTTT
TRBJ1-1 | TRBV28 | NA | NA | 15 | CASSLNSGVLTEAFF | TGTGCCAGCAGTTTAAATTCAGGGGTTCTGACTGAAGCTTTCTTT
TRBJ2-1 | TRBV20-1 | NA | NA | 13 | CSASAGGALEQFF | TGCAGTGCTAGTGCTGGGGGGGCTCTTGAGCAGTTCTTC
TRBJ2-7 | TRBV10-3 | NA | NA | 14 | CAIRAEGWLYEQYF | TGTGCCATCCGAGCCGAGGGCTGGCTCTACGAGCAGTACTTC
TRBJ1-2 | TRBV10-3 | TRBD1 | NA | 14 | CAISADRALYGYTF | TGTGCCATCAGTGCCGACAGGGCCCTCTATGGCTACACCTTC
TRBJ1-2 | TRBV12-3/TRBV12-4 | TRBD1 | NA | 12 | CALRGGASSYTF | TGTGCCTTAAGAGGGGGCGCGTCTTCCTACACCTTC
TRBJ2-5 | TRBV25-1 | TRBD2 | NA | 14 | CASSDSGNSETQYF | TGTGCCAGCAGTGATAGCGGGAATTCGGAGACCCAGTACTTC
TRBJ1-2 | TRBV2 | NA | NA | 11 | CAWGGDQGYTF | TGTGCCTGGGGCGGGGATCAAGGCTACACCTTC
TRBJ1-5 | TRBV7-8 | NA | once | 15 | CASSSPGVSNQPQHF | TGTGCCAGCAGCTCCCCGGGGGTGAGCAATCAGCCCCAGCATTTT
TRBJ2-2 | TRBV6-6 | TRBD2 | NA | 15 | CASRPGTSGTGELFF | TGTGCCAGCAGACCAGGGACTAGTGGGACCGGGGAGCTGTTTTTT
TRBJ1-5 | TRBV19 | NA | NA | 13 | CASSIRRDQPQHF | TGTGCCAGTAGTATCCGACGGGATCAGCCCCAGCATTTT
TRBJ2-5 | TRBV28 | TRBD1 | once | 14 | CASSPGDSQETQYF | TGTGCCAGCAGTCCCGGGGACAGCCAAGAGACCCAGTACTTC
TRBJ1-2 | TRBV2 | NA | NA | 12 | CARSGRGYGYTF | TGTGCCCGCAGCGGCAGGGGTTATGGCTACACCTTC
TRBJ2-7 | TRBV11-2 | NA | NA | 14 | CASSQNIRGYEQYF | TGTGCCAGCAGCCAAAACATCCGGGGCTACGAGCAGTACTTC
TRBJ2-1 | TRBV5-1 | TRBD2 | NA | 15 | CASSLSLAGNNEQFF | TGCGCCAGCAGCTTGTCTCTAGCGGGGAACAATGAGCAGTTCTTC
TRBJ2-7 | TRBV27 | TRBD1 | few | 14 | CASTRTGPSYEQYF | TGTGCCAGCACCCGGACAGGGCCATCCTACGAGCAGTACTTC
TRBJ1-6 | TRBV19 | NA | few | 12 | CASTQGNSPLHF | TGTGCCAGTACCCAGGGTAATTCACCCCTCCACTTT
TRBJ2-7 | TRBV19 | NA | NA | 14 | CASSIGGGSYEQYF | TGTGCCAGTAGTATAGGAGGGGGCTCCTACGAGCAGTACTTC
TRBJ2-7 | TRBV27 | TRBD1 | NA | 14 | CASSLGTGAYEQYF | TGTGCCAGCAGTTTGGGGACAGGGGCCTACGAGCAGTACTTC
TRBJ1-2 | TRBV6-5 | TRBD1 | NA | 13 | CASRGQFNYGYTF | TGTGCCAGCAGGGGACAGTTTAACTATGGCTACACCTTC
TRBJ1-5 | TRBV19 | NA | NA | 14 | CASMEQGLNQPQHF | TGTGCCAGTATGGAACAGGGTCTCAATCAGCCCCAGCATTTT
TRBJ2-7 | TRBV3-1/TRBV3-2 | NA | NA | 14 | CASSQGIPRATQYF | TGTGCCAGCAGTCAAGGCATCCCGCGGGCGACGCAGTACTTC
TRBJ1-1 | TRBV19 | NA | NA | 14 | CASSMGPGGTEAFF | TGTGCCAGTAGTATGGGTCCGGGGGGGACTGAAGCTTTCTTT
TRBJ2-6 | TRBV3-1/TRBV3-2 | NA | NA | 15 | CASSRRGAGANVLTF | TGTGCCAGCAGCCGCAGGGGCGCTGGGGCCAACGTCCTGACTTTC
TRBJ2-2 | TRBV6-6 | TRBD2 | few | 19 | CASSLLGLAGGRYTGELFF | TGTGCCAGCAGCTTACTCGGACTAGCGGGGGGGCGATACACCGGGGAGCTGTTTTTT
TRBJ2-5 | TRBV19 | NA | NA | 16 | CASSHNQGRLGETQYF | TGTGCCAGTAGCCACAACCAGGGTCGTTTGGGGGAGACCCAGTACTTC
TRBJ1-5 | TRBV3-1/TRBV3-2 | NA | NA | 15 | CASSQGAVSNQPQHF | TGTGCCAGCAGCCAAGGGGCCGTGAGCAATCAGCCCCAGCATTTT
TRBJ1-1 | TRBV7-6 | NA | NA | 17 | CASSYNHPGTMGTEAFF | TGTGCCAGCAGCTACAATCATCCCGGGACAATGGGTACTGAAGCTTTCTTT
TRBJ1-2 | TRBV6-5 | TRBD1 | NA | 14 | CASSRGQKTDGYTF | TGTGCCAGCAGCCGGGGACAGAAGACGGATGGCTACACCTTC
TRBJ1-2 | TRBV9 | NA | NA | 14 | CASSVDGQGEGYTF | TGTGCCAGCAGCGTAGACGGTCAAGGGGAAGGCTACACCTTC
TRBJ1-1 | TRBV6-5 | TRBD1 | NA | 15 | CASRSGTGMNTEAFF | TGTGCCAGCAGGTCCGGGACAGGGATGAACACTGAAGCTTTCTTT
TRBJ1-6 | TRBV3-1/TRBV3-2 | NA | NA | 14 | CASSPRVRSSPLHF | TGTGCCAGCAGTCCCAGGGTACGGAGCTCACCCCTCCACTTT
TRBJ1-6 | TRBV3-1/TRBV3-2 | NA | NA | 16 | CASSQGRATYNSPLHF | TGTGCCAGCAGCCAAGGGCGGGCTACATATAATTCACCCCTCCACTTT
TRBJ1-1 | TRBV6-1 | NA | NA | 14 | CASIRDMVNTEAFF | TGTGCCAGCATCCGGGACATGGTGAACACTGAAGCTTTCTTT
TRBJ1-2 | TRBV9 | TRBD1 | NA | 16 | CASSVGTGGIGNGYTF | TGTGCCAGCAGCGTAGGGACAGGGGGCATTGGGAATGGCTACACCTTC
TRBJ1-5 | TRBV27 | NA | NA | 19 | CASMPLAGGHPYSNQPQHF | TGTGCCAGCATGCCCTTGGCGGGGGGTCATCCCTATAGCAATCAGCCCCAGCATTTT
TRBJ2-7 | TRBV7-9 | NA | once | 15 | CASSGRDTLAYEQYF | TGTGCCAGCAGCGGTCGGGACACTCTCGCCTACGAGCAGTACTTC
TRBJ2-5 | TRBV19 | TRBD2 | NA | 14 | CASMIRAGGETQYF | TGTGCCAGTATGATTCGGGCGGGGGGAGAGACCCAGTACTTC
TRBJ1-1 | TRBV6-5 | TRBD1 | NA | 11 | CASSQDRRAFF | TGTGCCAGCAGTCAGGACAGGCGGGCTTTCTTT
TRBJ1-2 | TRBV12-3/TRBV12-4 | TRBD1 | NA | 13 | CASRPGTDYGYTF | TGTGCCAGCAGACCCGGGACAGACTATGGCTACACCTTC
TRBJ1-1 | TRBV30 | NA | NA | 13 | CAWSGQANTEAFF | TGTGCCTGGAGTGGCCAAGCCAACACTGAAGCTTTCTTT
TRBJ2-7 | TRBV12-3/TRBV12-4 | TRBD1 | NA | 13 | CASRDRDDYEQYF | TGTGCCAGCAGAGACAGGGACGACTACGAGCAGTACTTC
TRBJ1-1 | TRBV7-8 | NA | NA | 15 | CASSFVGAGNTEAFF | TGTGCCAGCAGCTTCGTGGGGGCGGGGAACACTGAAGCTTTCTTT
TRBJ1-6 | TRBV28 | NA | NA | 15 | CASSLFQGLNSPLHF | TGTGCCAGCAGTCTCTTTCAGGGTCTGAATTCACCCCTCCACTTT
TRBJ1-1 | TRBV5-4 | NA | NA | 14 | CASSFGVSDTEAFF | TGTGCCAGCAGCTTCGGGGTATCGGACACTGAAGCTTTCTTT
TRBJ1-6 | TRBV19 | NA | few | 13 | CASSGTTNSPLHF | TGTGCCAGTTCCGGGACTACCAATTCACCCCTCCACTTT
TRBJ2-1 | TRBV12-5 | TRBD1 | once | 16 | CASGPSPGQGNNEQFF | TGTGCTAGTGGTCCTTCCCCAGGACAGGGAAACAATGAGCAGTTCTTC
TRBJ1-1 | TRBV7-2 | NA | NA | 13 | CASSLDRSTEAFF | TGTGCCAGCAGCTTGGACAGATCCACTGAAGCTTTCTTT
TRBJ1-1 | TRBV20-1 | NA | NA | 10 | CSRSETEAFF | TGCAGCCGATCTGAAACAGAAGCTTTCTTT
TRBJ2-1 | TRBV29-1 | TRBD2 | NA | 19 | CSVLKRGLAGGSSYNEQFF | TGCAGCGTTTTGAAACGGGGACTAGCGGGGGGAAGCTCCTACAATGAGCAGTTCTTC
TRBJ2-7 | TRBV27 | NA | once | 15 | CASSKGGARLYEQYF | TGTGCCAGCAGTAAGGGCGGGGCCAGACTCTACGAGCAGTACTTC
TRBJ2-2 | TRBV6-5 | TRBD2 | NA | 15 | CASNTATGGRRELFF | TGTGCCAGCAATACAGCCACGGGAGGGCGGCGGGAGCTGTTTTTT
TRBJ1-1 | TRBV6-5 | NA | NA | 14 | CASSTDSRSTEAFF | TGTGCCAGCAGCACAGACAGCCGGAGCACTGAAGCTTTCTTT